These 24 T cell receptor beta chains were all obtained from the same sample, sequenced in a study of blood T cell repertoires in COVID-19. Clones were sequenced by immunoSEQ multiplex PCR, and TCRdb holds only the in-frame ones, with some missing. Seen here are about 56,000 clones, approximately 89% observed once, and the top ten hold around two fifths. Sample: peripheral blood. Source of these receptors: an older woman with COVID-19, enrolled during active disease.

The chain links TRBV27 to TRBJ1-4, with TRBD1 identical over 8 bases. The germline V gene has CDR1 MNHEY and CDR2 SMNVEV (reference sequence). CDR3 length equals 14 residues. The J segment lost 8 bases and the V segment lost 10 bases, leaving 12 bases of the junction unmatched. In DNA, the CDR3 is TGTGCCACTCCAGGGGGCGCAGGGGCCGAAAAACTGTTTTTT. Translated, it gives CATPGGAGAEKLFF.

The chain uses TRBV29-1 and TRBJ2-7; no clear D. The CDR3 is 12 residues long. The V end was cut by 6 bases, the J end by 0 bases, with 9 bases between. The germline V gene encodes CDR1 SQVTM and CDR2 ANQGSEA. The CDR3 protein is CSVLVSSYEQYF. CDR3 nucleotides: TGCAGCGTCTTGGTTAGCTCCTACGAGCAGTACTTC.

This CDR3 reads CATRAGADTGELFF. The CDR3 DNA sequence: TGCGCCACACGCGCGGGAGCGGACACCGGGGAGCTGTTTTTT. The rearrangement joins TRBV10-1 to TRBJ2-2, with 7 bases identical to TRBD2. This CDR3 has 14 residues. Germline V gene data show CDR1 as WNHNN and CDR2 as SYGVQD (reference sequence). V shed 10 bases and J 3 bases; nucleotides not matched to a gene: 8.

V is TRBV6-5 and J is TRBJ2-2; a possible D gene is TRBD1 (5 bases). Deletions cut 0 bases from V and 1 base from J, with 9 bases between. The CDR3 consists of 16 residues. Germline V gene lookup returns CDR1 MNHEY and CDR2 SVGAGI. CDR3: CASSYSTTENTGELFF. DNA for the CDR3: TGTGCCAGCAGTTACTCTACGACAGAGAACACCGGGGAGCTGTTTTTT.

This chain links TRBV28 with TRBJ2-1; TRBD1 agrees at 10 bases. The CDR3 covers 14 residues. Germline lookup yields CDR1 MDHEN and CDR2 SYDVKM. V trimming: 6 bases; J trimming: 13 bases; junction bases outside the gene matches: 12. The CDR3 sequence is CASRQLGRDRGQFF. For the CDR3, the DNA is TGTGCCAGCAGACAACTCGGCCGGGACAGGGGACAGTTCTTC.

The chain is built from TRBV5-4 and TRBJ1-1; a possible D gene is TRBD1 (6 bases). The length of the CDR3 is 14 residues. Trimming left V 1 base short and J 5 bases short, with 12 bases between. CDR1 is SGHNT, CDR2 YYREEE, per germline (reference sequence). The CDR3 nucleotides read TGTGCCAGCAGCTTGAACAGGGTAGTAACTGAAGCTTTCTTT. Translation gives CASSLNRVVTEAFF.

This sequence joins TRBV6-2 or TRBV6-3 and TRBJ2-1; D is possibly TRBD2 (8 bases). This CDR3 comprises 16 residues. Germline V gene sequence: CDR1 MNHEY, CDR2 SVGEGT. Between the trimmed V and J ends, which lost 5 bases and 8 bases, there was a span of 22 bases. The CDR3 protein is CASSPAGGGGGHEQFF. CDR3 nucleotides: TGTGCCAGCAGTCCGGCCGGAGGGGGCGGGGGGCATGAGCAGTTCTTC.

The chain combines TRBV7-8 with TRBJ1-1, with D possibly being TRBD1 (5 bases). CDR3 length: 14 residues. The V gene lost 4 bases and the J gene lost 1 base, with 10 bases spanning the gap. Germline-derived CDR1 and CDR2 are SGHVS and FQNEAQ. The CDR3 region is CASSSQVGNTEAFF. CDR3 nucleotide sequence: TGTGCCAGCAGCTCACAGGTGGGGAACACTGAAGCTTTCTTT.

V gene TRBV5-1 combines with J gene TRBJ2-3, with D perhaps TRBD2 (6 bases). In germline, CDR1 is SGHRS, CDR2 YFSETQ. V was shortened by 4 bases and J by 6 bases, with 18 bases between the two germline ends. This CDR3 comprises 15 residues. CDR3 bases: TGCGCCAGCAGCGGGGGAGGAGATGTTGCGGATACGCAGTATTTT. It specifies CASSGGGDVADTQYF.

The V gene is TRBV27, the J gene TRBJ2-3; no firm D call. The V gene lost 6 bases and the J gene lost 3 bases, with 7 bases spanning the gap. CDR3 length equals 12 residues. Germline lookup yields CDR1 MNHEY and CDR2 SMNVEV (reference sequence). CDR3 nucleotide sequence: TGTGCCAGCAGGACGCGGACAGATACGCAGTATTTT. Protein: CASRTRTDTQYF.

In this sample, this clone turned up once. This chain joins TRBV7-8 and TRBJ2-2; 14 positions agree with TRBD2. V lost 4 bases, J lost 5 bases, and 3 bases stayed unmatched. CDR1 SGHVS and CDR2 FQNEAQ come from the germline V gene. The CDR3 sequence is 16 residues long. The CDR3 is CASSSGLAGGTGELFF. CDR3 coding DNA: TGTGCCAGCAGCTCCGGACTAGCGGGAGGAACCGGGGAGCTGTTTTTT. The full variable domain, its missing parts supplied by reference TRBV7-8 and TRBJ2-2, is GAGVSQSPRYKVAKRGQDVALRCDPISGHVSLFWYQQALGQGPEFLTYFQNEAQLDKSGLPSDRFFAERPEGSVSTLKIQRTQQEDSAVYLCASSSGLAGGTGELFFGEGSRLTVL.

The chain combines TRBV5-6 with TRBJ1-2; 7 nucleotides align to TRBD1. This CDR3 is 16 amino acids long. The J segment lost 0 bases and the V segment lost 4 bases, leaving 9 bases of the junction unmatched. The germline V gene has CDR1 SGHDT and CDR2 YYEEEE. CDR3 DNA sequence: TGTGCCAGCAGCCGACAGGGAATGCTGACTAACTATGGCTACACCTTC. Amino acids: CASSRQGMLTNYGYTF.

The J gene is TRBJ2-1, the V gene TRBV6-5, with TRBD1 as a possible D gene (6 bases). The CDR3 totals 12 residues. CDR1 and CDR2 (germline): MNHEY, SVGAGI. Trimming took 5 bases from V and 13 from J, leaving 15 bases between them. The CDR3 sequence: CASSPILGAQFF. CDR3 DNA: TGTGCCAGCAGTCCCATCTTGGGGGCTCAGTTCTTC.

In its sample, this clone was seen once. The chain has TRBV5-4 and TRBJ1-1, with D maybe TRBD1 (6 bases). This CDR3 region has 13 residues. Trimming stripped 4 bases from V and 6 bases from J, with 13 bases between. Germline values: CDR1 SGHNT, CDR2 YYREEE (reference sequence). CDR3 bases: TGTGCCAGCAGCCTTGACAGGCCATCTGAAGCTTTCTTT. Encoded protein: CASSLDRPSEAFF.

The rearrangement joins TRBV28 to TRBJ1-4; D possibly corresponds to TRBD1 (5 bases). Trimming took off 3 bases at V and 0 bases at J, with 8 bases between the two ends. CDR3 length equals 15 residues. CDR1 and CDR2 from the germline V gene are MDHEN and SYDVKM. This CDR3 reads CASSFGGTTNEKLFF. Written as DNA, the CDR3 is TGTGCCAGCAGTTTCGGGGGGACAACTAATGAAAAACTGTTTTTT.

The rearrangement links TRBV21-1 to TRBJ1-1. TRBV21-1 is described as a pseudogene. The CDR3 contains 18 residues. The CDR3 nucleotides read TGTGCCAGCAGCAAAGCGCGAGAAAGGCGTAGGAGGAACACTGAAGCTTTCTTT. This encodes CASSKARERRRRNTEAFF.

This sequence joins TRBV11-3 and TRBJ2-5, with 11 bases that match TRBD2. Germline CDR1 is SGHNT and CDR2 is YENEEA. V lost 3 bases, J lost 5 bases, and 5 bases stayed unmatched. The CDR3 is made up of 15 amino acids. CDR3 bases: TGTGCCAGCAGCTTGGGACTAGCGGCCGTTGAGACCCAGTACTTC. Its protein is CASSLGLAAVETQYF.

V is TRBV7-2 and J is TRBJ1-3; no firm D call. Germline V CDR1 and CDR2: SGHTA, FQGNSA. This CDR3 spans 15 amino acids. Trimming removed 1 base at V and 2 bases at J, with 9 bases between. CDR3 protein: CASSLGGNPGNTIYF. CDR3 bases: TGTGCCAGCAGCTTAGGCGGAAACCCTGGAAACACCATATATTTT.

The rearrangement joins TRBV19 to TRBJ2-7, with 14 bases that match TRBD2. CDR3 size: 13 residues. Per germline, CDR1 LNHDA and CDR2 SQIVND (reference sequence). V gave up 6 bases and J gave up 6 bases; unmatched junction bases: 1. CDR3 sequence: CASSGTSGSEQYF. Written as DNA, the CDR3 is TGTGCCAGTAGCGGGACTAGCGGGAGCGAGCAGTACTTC.

The chain links TRBV2 to TRBJ2-1, with TRBD1 identical over 9 bases. The CDR3 is 16 residues long. After removal of 3 bases from V and 8 bases from J, the junction contained 11 bases not matched to a gene. Germline V CDR1 and CDR2: SNHLY, FYNNEI. The DNA of the CDR3 is TGTGCCAGCAGTGATGGGAGGGGACAGGGCATCGATGAGCAGTTCTTC. Translation gives CASSDGRGQGIDEQFF.

The rearrangement uses TRBV5-1 and TRBJ1-4; TRBD1 matches 9 bases. Germline CDR1 is SGHRS and CDR2 is YFSETQ. The CDR3 has 14 amino acids. J was trimmed by 5 bases and V by 7 bases; bases with no gene match: 6. DNA for the CDR3: TGCGCCAGCGGCCCTGGGACAGGGAATGAAAAACTGTTTTTT. Its translation is CASGPGTGNEKLFF.

The J gene is TRBJ2-1, the V gene TRBV2, with D possibly matching TRBD2 (6 bases). The CDR3 is made up of 13 amino acids. With 4 bases removed from V and 8 bases from J, the gap between germline ends came to 12 bases. Germline-derived CDR1 and CDR2 are SNHLY and FYNNEI. The DNA for the CDR3 is TGTGCCAGCAGTGGGGAGGTGTCCCATGAGCAGTTCTTC. It specifies CASSGEVSHEQFF.

The count of this clone is one. V is TRBV19 and J is TRBJ1-2, with TRBD1 matching over 7 bases. The CDR3 is made up of 13 amino acids. J lost 3 bases, V lost 10 bases, and 8 bases had no gene match. Germline V CDR1 and CDR2: LNHDA, SQIVND (reference sequence). This chain's CDR3 is CATGGRGDYGYTF. The DNA of the CDR3 is TGTGCCACAGGCGGCAGGGGGGACTATGGCTACACCTTC. Looking up the rest from reference TRBV19 and TRBJ1-2 gives the full variable domain: DGGITQSPKYLFRKEGQNVTLSCEQNLNHDAMYWYRQDPGQGLRLIYYSQIVNDFQKGDIAEGYSVSREKKESFPLTVTSAQKNPTAFYLCATGGRGDYGYTFGSGTRLTVV.

This rearrangement joins TRBV5-6 to TRBJ2-5; 7 bases are a match to TRBD1. CDR3 size: 16 residues. The germline V gene has CDR1 SGHDT and CDR2 YYEEEE. Trimming cost V 2 bases and J 0 bases; bases outside gene matches: 7. Here the CDR3 DNA reads TGTGCCAGCAGCTTTGGGACAGTTCAGTACCAAGAGACCCAGTACTTC. Protein product: CASSFGTVQYQETQYF.